Described below is a single T cell receptor (beta chain) sequence and its context. Its specificity is unknown. Germline-derived CDR1 and CDR2 are MGHRA and YSYEKL. V was cut by 1 base and J by 3 bases, with 10 bases left in between. There are 15 residues in the CDR3. This specimen belongs to a study of T cell repertoires in cytomegalovirus infection. As for the study in general: CMV infection and matching HLA type were both indicated by public TCR beta signatures.

TCRdb used MiXCR to reprocess the reads, holding one entry per CDR3 protein. The table records under 800,000 distinct CDR3 sequences, approximately 24% of them present only once. Findings and limits, study-wide: HLA-C-restricted, CMV-specific TCR beta clonotypes were dominant ex vivo. Summed public TCR beta family frequency identified CMV carriers bearing the relevant HLA.

The chain carries TRBV4-1 and TRBJ2-1; D is perhaps TRBD1 (6 bases). This sequence was found in a human donor in good health (CMV status not recorded). Some clones in this sample may be carry-over from other donors' samples. The sequenced sample consisted of CD8+ T cells from PBMCs. CDR3 nucleotide sequence: TGCGCCAGCAGCCAAGTACGGACAGTCTACAATGAGCAGTTCTTC. Translation: CASSQVRTVYNEQFF.